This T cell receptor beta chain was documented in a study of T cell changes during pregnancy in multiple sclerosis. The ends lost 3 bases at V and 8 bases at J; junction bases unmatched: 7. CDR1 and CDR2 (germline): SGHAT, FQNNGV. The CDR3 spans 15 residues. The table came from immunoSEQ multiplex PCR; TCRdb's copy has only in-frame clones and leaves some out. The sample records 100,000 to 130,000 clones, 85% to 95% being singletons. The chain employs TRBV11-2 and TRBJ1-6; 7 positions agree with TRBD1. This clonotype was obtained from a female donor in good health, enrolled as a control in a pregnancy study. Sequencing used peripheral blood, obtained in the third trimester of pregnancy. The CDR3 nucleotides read TGTGCCAGCAGCTTGAGGGCCAGGGGGGATTCACCCCTCCACTTT. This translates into CASSLRARGDSPLHF.